The clone carrying this T cell receptor (beta chain) was counted only a few times. Profiled with immunoSEQ multiplex PCR; TCRdb holds only in-frame clones, not every one. This table holds about 38,000 clones, 75% to 85% found once. The data derive from a study of PD-1 blockade in mismatch repair-deficient tumors. Looked up from germline, CDR1 is MNHNS and CDR2 is SASEGT. The CDR3 loop spans 12 amino acids. Trimming stripped 2 bases from V and 8 bases from J, with 7 bases between. The TCR originated in an adult with mismatch repair-deficient cancer. The chain has TRBV6-1 and TRBJ2-1; D gene uncertain. The sample was peripheral blood, taken 4 weeks after starting pembrolizumab. CDR3 nucleotide sequence: TGTGCCAGCAGTGAAATCGTAGATGAGCAGTTCTTC. Its translation is CASSEIVDEQFF.